Sequencing of this T cell receptor beta chain was carried out in a study of post-analysis software for immune sequencing data. Study at large: Multiple sclerosis in the patients followed relapsing-remitting, secondary progressive and progressive-relapsing courses. Study-wide results and caveats: About 5 TRBV segments were significantly more frequent in patients than in controls. TRBV5-6, TRBV5-1 and TRBV20-1 were among these segments. When the samples were clustered directly with F measure, those that had been prepared in the same batch showed strong co-clustering.

Prepared libraries of TCR beta cDNA carried unique molecular identifiers. Between roughly 0.9 and 11 million T cells gave rise to approximately 520,000 cDNA molecules. TCRdb re-analysed the PCR reads in MiXCR, keeping a single row per CDR3 protein. The table lists approximately 730,000 distinct CDR3 sequences, more than 45% of them singletons. Germline CDR1 and CDR2: SQVTM and ANQGSEA. The length of the CDR3 is 14 residues. This clonotype has just a few counts. As yet, its antigen is unknown. At one boundary the junction diverges from the germline segment, which might be a read error. The sequence was collected from a girl aged 10 to 17 with multiple sclerosis. This chain connects TRBV29-1 to TRBJ2-1; possibly TRBD2 for D (5 bases). The material sequenced was blood. The CDR3 sequence: CIVVSADSYNEQFF. The DNA for the CDR3 is TGCATCGTTGTATCAGCGGACTCCTACAATGAGCAGTTCTTC.